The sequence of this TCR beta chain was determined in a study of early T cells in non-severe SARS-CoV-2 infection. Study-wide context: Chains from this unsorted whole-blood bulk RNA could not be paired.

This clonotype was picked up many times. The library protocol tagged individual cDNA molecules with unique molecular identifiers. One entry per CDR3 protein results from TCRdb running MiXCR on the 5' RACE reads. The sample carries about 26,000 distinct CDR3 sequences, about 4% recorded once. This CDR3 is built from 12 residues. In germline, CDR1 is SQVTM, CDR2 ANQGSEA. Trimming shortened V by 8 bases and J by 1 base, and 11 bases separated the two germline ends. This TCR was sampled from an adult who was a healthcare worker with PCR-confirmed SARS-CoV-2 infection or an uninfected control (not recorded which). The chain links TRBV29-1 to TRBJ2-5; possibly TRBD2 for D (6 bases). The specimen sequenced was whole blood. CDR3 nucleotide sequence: TGCAGCTCTCAGGGAGGCCAAGAGACCCAGTACTTC. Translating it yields CSSQGGQETQYF.